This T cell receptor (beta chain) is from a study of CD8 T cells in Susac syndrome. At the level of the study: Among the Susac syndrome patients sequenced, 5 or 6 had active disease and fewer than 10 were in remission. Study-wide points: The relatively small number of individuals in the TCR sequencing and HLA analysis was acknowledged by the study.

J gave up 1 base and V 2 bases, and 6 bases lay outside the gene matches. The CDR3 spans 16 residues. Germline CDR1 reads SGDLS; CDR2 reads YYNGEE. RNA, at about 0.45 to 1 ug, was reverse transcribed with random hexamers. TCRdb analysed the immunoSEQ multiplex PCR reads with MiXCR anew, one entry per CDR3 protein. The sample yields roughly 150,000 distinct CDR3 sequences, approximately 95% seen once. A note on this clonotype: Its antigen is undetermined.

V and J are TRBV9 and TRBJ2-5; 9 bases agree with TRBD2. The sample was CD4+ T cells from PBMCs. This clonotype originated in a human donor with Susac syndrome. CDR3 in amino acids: CASSVGASGAQETQYF. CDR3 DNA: TGTGCCAGCAGCGTTGGGGCTAGCGGGGCCCAAGAGACCCAGTACTTC.